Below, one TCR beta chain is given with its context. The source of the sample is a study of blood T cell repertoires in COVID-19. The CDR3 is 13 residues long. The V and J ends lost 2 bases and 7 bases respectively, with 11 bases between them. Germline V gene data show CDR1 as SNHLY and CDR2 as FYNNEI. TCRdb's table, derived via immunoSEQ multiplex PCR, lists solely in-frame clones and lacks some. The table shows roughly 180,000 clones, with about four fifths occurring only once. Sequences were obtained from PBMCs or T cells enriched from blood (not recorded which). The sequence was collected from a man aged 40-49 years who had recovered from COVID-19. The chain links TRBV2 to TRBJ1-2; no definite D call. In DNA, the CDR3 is TGTGCCAGCAGTGAAATCCCGACGGGTGGCTACACCTTC. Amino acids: CASSEIPTGGYTF.